This record covers a single T cell receptor beta chain. The antigen is not known. Sequencing used immunoSEQ multiplex PCR; TCRdb keeps in-frame clones, though not all of them. The table records about 2,800 clones, around 63% of them present only once. This specimen belongs to a study of somatic mutations in cytotoxic T cells in rheumatoid arthritis. Findings of the study overall: It was found that CD8+ T-cell clonality in rheumatoid arthritis patients did not differ significantly from that in age-matched healthy controls. A largest CD8+ clone above 20% of CD8+ cells occurred in about an eighth of the roughly 65 patients.

Separation of CD4+ and CD8+ cells was performed by positive magnetic bead selection, and purity was verified by flow cytometry. The sequenced sample was CD8+ T cells sorted from synovial fluid. This TCR was recovered from a woman younger than 35 with rheumatoid arthritis.

CDR3 bases: TGTGCCAGCAGGCGGACTAGCGGGACAGATACGCAGTATTTT. This gives the protein CASRRTSGTDTQYF. This chain connects TRBV9 to TRBJ2-3; the match to TRBD2 covers 11 bases. The germline V gene encodes CDR1 SGDLS and CDR2 YYNGEE. The CDR3 length is 14 residues. V trimming: 5 bases; J trimming: 3 bases; junction bases outside the gene matches: 2.